This T cell receptor beta chain was found in a study of Graves' ophthalmopathy and Graves' hyperthyroidism (dated by TCRdb to between 2018 and 2020). Looking at the study overall: Peripheral blood was collected at initial diagnosis, before any treatment. The study used signatures of the TCR beta repertoire to tell Graves' ophthalmopathy apart from Graves' hyperthyroidism and to predict which patients would progress to ophthalmopathy. In total, 120 to 150 blood samples were TCR-sequenced: fewer than 50 ophthalmopathy, roughly 80 hyperthyroidism and approximately 17 hyperthyroidism-to-ophthalmopathy patients. To explore V-J signatures that separate ophthalmopathy from hyperthyroidism, a discovery set of about 100 patients was enrolled, consisting of 43 with ophthalmopathy and around 60 with stable hyperthyroidism. The independent validation cohort included approximately 19 hyperthyroidism patients plus 17 patients who later progressed from hyperthyroidism to ophthalmopathy. In over 5 hyperthyroidism patients, the T-cell repertoire of thyroid tissue was compared with the T-cell repertoire of blood. Once sampling was done, hyperthyroidism patients were given methimazole at a starting dose of 30 mg daily, while ophthalmopathy patients were given high-dose intravenous methylprednisolone. For training and testing, the 100 or so patients in the discovery cohort were randomly divided in a 7:3 ratio.

TCR beta CDR3 regions were amplified from RNA transcripts for repertoire sequencing. HTBI primers and the Qiagen OneStep RT-PCR kit were used in a first-round RT-PCR, which was followed by a second-round multiplex PCR, size selection and purification. Libraries were sequenced on an Illumina HiSeq2000 using paired-end 100 bp reads. In the paper's pipeline: SOAPnuke was used to process the reads, removing any read that contained adapters or uncalled bases, had a mean Phred below 15, or lacked an exact match to the constant primer or identifier. COPE v1.2.5 was used to merge the high-quality paired reads. Unique nucleotide sequences were defined as clonotypes and aligned to IMGT TRB V, D and J references using MiTCR v1.1. The analysis was limited to V-J combinations with a frequency above 0.0001, which together covered more than 99% of repertoires. For each V-J combination, a TCR clonal expansion and chaos score was defined as F50 clonal expansion divided by the chaos observed in the TCRdist matrix. Welch's t-statistics and random forest were used to narrow the features down to more than 10 V-J combinations, which were then fed into a naive Bayes classifier. The similarity between thyroid and blood repertoires was quantified using the Morisita-Horn index. TCRdb handled the public reads itself, with Q25 trimming in fastp and clone calling in MiXCR, and kept productive beta chains. Identical CDR3 protein sequences are pooled into one entry, listed with their most common genes and DNA. Clone size and V and J calls follow TCRdb, not the original study. For this sample there are approximately 210,000 distinct CDR3 sequences; under 30% appear just once. The ten largest clones add up to around 9.8% of the sample.

The ophthalmopathy patients had moderately to severely active disease, with a Clinical Activity Score of 3 or higher, a NOSPECS grade of 4 or higher, and a disease duration of less than 3 months. Patients with other autoimmune diseases, uncontrolled infections, pregnancy or lactation were excluded from the study. Clinical symptoms, serum thyroxine, TRAb, thyroid ultrasound and orbital computed tomography formed the basis of the diagnosis. Using Ficoll-Paque density gradient centrifugation, PBMCs were isolated from 9.5 to 10 ml of fresh peripheral blood. Total RNA was extracted with Trizol reagent and quality-checked on an Agilent 2100 Bioanalyzer. This clonotype was seen repeatedly, ten times or more. This clone's antigen is unknown. No qualities accompany the bases; no much larger clone lies one base away. Findings and caveats that apply to the study as a whole: The 13-signature model separated ophthalmopathy from stable hyperthyroidism with roughly 89% sensitivity and approximately 83% specificity in cross-validation, and 80%/75% in the test set. Sample size was not predetermined statistically, and investigators were not blinded to group allocation. In validation, the model predicted ophthalmopathy progression with about 71% sensitivity and roughly 72% specificity; fewer than 15 predicted patients were CT-confirmed with GO in a median of approximately six months. Most expanded thyroid clonotypes with a frequency above 0.001 also appeared in blood, which suggests that blood repertoires may reflect the immune response in the thyroid.

Looking up the germline V gene (reference sequence) yields CDR1 SEHNR and CDR2 FQNEAQ. The CDR3 holds 14 amino acids from the cysteine to the phenylalanine. Only the CDR3 portion is preserved as DNA: 42 bases, with reading frame beginning at the first base. Trimming removed 5 bases from V and 4 bases from J, leaving 14 bases between the germline ends. Material: peripheral blood. The clonotype comes from a man aged 50 to 59 with Graves' ophthalmopathy. Donor details come from another sample of the same person, matched by shared clones. Here the chain combines TRBV7-9 and TRBJ2-5; the D gene is possibly TRBD1 or TRBD2, each agreeing over 5 bases. For the CDR3, the sequence is CASSPGGGGETQYF. In nucleotide form, the sequence is TGTGCCAGCAGCCCAGGCGGTGGGGGAGAGACCCAGTACTTC. Joined to the reference TRBV7-9 and TRBJ2-5 proteins, this CDR3 gives the full variable domain: DTGVSQNPRHKITKRGQNVTFRCDPISEHNRLYWYRQTLGQGPEFLTYFQNEAQLEKSRLLSDRFSAERPKGSFSTLEIQRTEQGDSAMYLCASSPGGGGETQYFGPGTRLLVL.